This TCR beta chain was sequenced for a study of T cell responses to AZD1222 COVID-19 vaccine. Study context: Whether given at about 4 or about 12 weeks, second doses were pooled.

Profiled with immunoSEQ multiplex PCR; TCRdb holds only in-frame clones, not every one. The sample lists approximately 100,000 clones, 80% to 90% seen once, with less than 9.5% in the top ten. On this clone itself: Antigen specificity is unknown.

Germline assignment: CDR1 SGHTA and CDR2 FQGNSA. This CDR3 has 12 residues. Trimming cost V 2 bases and J 9 bases, with 11 bases left between them. Study outcomes and limitations: Repertoires were obtained solely post-peak T cell response. Of the AZD1222 recipients, only 5 or 6 were seropositive at baseline. The study reported that nearly half of spike-specific TCRs target unmutated variant regions.

This sequence originates from an adult in good health. The chain joins TRBV7-2 to TRBJ2-7, with D possibly TRBD2 on 5 matching bases. This material consisted of peripheral blood, taken on day 0 of AZD1222 vaccination. CDR3 amino acids: CASSLLSRGQYF. The CDR3 nucleotides are TGTGCCAGCAGCTTATTATCCCGGGGGCAGTACTTC.